The T cell receptor (beta chain) described here comes from a study of long-term antiretroviral therapy in people with HIV. This clone was observed a few times. At survey level, the immunoSEQ assay was run in its v3.0 version. The method was immunoSEQ multiplex PCR; TCRdb's version includes in-frame clones alone and lacks a portion of them. The table includes under 30,000 clones, about 76% detected once. Trimming pared 4 bases from V and 5 bases from J, leaving 14 bases between. The length of the CDR3 is 14 residues. Germline CDR1 and CDR2: MNHNY and SVGAGI (reference sequence). The clonotype was recovered from a woman under 30 with HIV. The genes are TRBV6-6 and TRBJ1-1; D ambiguous. The input for sequencing was unsorted PBMCs, taken at the start of antiretroviral therapy, before treatment. CDR3 coding DNA: TGTGCCAGCAGTTTGTCCCAAATTATGACTGAAGCTTTCTTT. It yields the protein CASSLSQIMTEAFF.